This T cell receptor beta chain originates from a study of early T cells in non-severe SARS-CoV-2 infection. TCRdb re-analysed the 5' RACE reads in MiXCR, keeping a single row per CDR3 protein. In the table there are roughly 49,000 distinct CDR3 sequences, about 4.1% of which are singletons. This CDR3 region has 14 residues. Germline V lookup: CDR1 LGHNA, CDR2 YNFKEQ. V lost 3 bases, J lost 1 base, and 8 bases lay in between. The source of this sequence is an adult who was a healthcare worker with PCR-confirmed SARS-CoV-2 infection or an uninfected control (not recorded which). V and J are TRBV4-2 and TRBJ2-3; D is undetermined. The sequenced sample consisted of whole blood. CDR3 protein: CASSQDPGTDTQYF. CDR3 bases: TGTGCCAGCAGCCAGGATCCCGGCACAGATACGCAGTATTTT.